These 26 T cell receptor beta chains share one sample of origin, sequenced in a study of shared clonotypes between healthy human individuals. Clones were read by immunoSEQ multiplex PCR, and TCRdb kept only the in-frame ones, dropping some. The table shows around 1.9 million clones, with approximately 94% occurring only once. Terminally differentiated effector memory CD45RA+ cells were excluded from the naive CD8 cells, which were CD45RO-negative and positively selected for CCR7. Specimen: naive CD8+ T cells from PBMCs. The receptor source for this set is a man younger than 30 in good health. Some clones in this sample may be carry-over from other donors' samples.

This chain uses TRBV29-1 with TRBJ1-2; 9 bases are shared with TRBD1. There are 15 residues in the CDR3. Germline CDR1 SQVTM, CDR2 ANQGSEA. V was clipped by 3 bases and J by 4 bases; unmatched bases: 9. The CDR3 is CSVDVRDRASYGYTF. The CDR3 nucleotides read TGCAGCGTTGATGTCCGGGACAGGGCGTCCTATGGCTACACCTTC.

The J gene is TRBJ2-7, the V gene TRBV25-1; 9 bases map to TRBD1. Germline CDR1 is MGHDK and CDR2 is SYGVNS. This CDR3 is 15 amino acids long. Losses at the gene ends were 4 bases for V and 6 bases for J; bases not matched to a gene: 10. CDR3 DNA sequence: TGTGCCAGCAGTGGCAACAGGGGGCTTTTAGGCGAGCAGTACTTC. It is translated as CASSGNRGLLGEQYF.

For this clone: Other DNA sequences in the sample encode the same CDR3. The gene calls are TRBV4-1 and TRBJ1-5; TRBD1 might be the D (5 bases). V shed 3 bases and J shed 6 bases, with 6 bases lying between them. Germline V gene sequence: CDR1 MGHRA, CDR2 YSYEKL. The CDR3 has 12 residues. This chain's CDR3 is CASSQGGQPQHF. CDR3 DNA: TGCGCCAGCAGCCAGGGGGGTCAGCCCCAGCATTTT.

V is TRBV27 and J is TRBJ2-2; D is unresolved. V gave up 6 bases and J gave up 5 bases, with 19 bases separating them. This CDR3 is 16 amino acids long. The V gene's germline CDR1 is MNHEY and CDR2 SMNVEV (reference sequence). The chain's CDR3 is CASRQPGRMGTGELFF. The CDR3 DNA reads as TGTGCCAGCAGACAACCGGGCAGGATGGGGACCGGGGAGCTGTTTTTT.

V usage is TRBV28 and J usage is TRBJ2-7; D may be TRBD1 (5 bases). V lost 7 bases and J 0 bases, leaving 10 bases between the germline ends. The CDR3 length is 13 residues. Germline loops: CDR1 MDHEN, CDR2 SYDVKM. In DNA, the CDR3 is TGTGCCAGCACGGCAGGGCCCTCCTACGAGCAGTACTTC. Protein: CASTAGPSYEQYF.

This chain connects TRBV27 to TRBJ2-2; the D gene is possibly TRBD2 (6 bases). V was pared by 3 bases and J by 2 bases, with 16 bases between. This CDR3 region has 17 residues. Germline lookup yields CDR1 MNHEY and CDR2 SMNVEV (reference sequence). This CDR3 is CASSLFTGVRNTGELFF. CDR3 sequence (DNA): TGTGCCAGCAGTTTGTTTACGGGAGTCCGAAACACCGGGGAGCTGTTTTTT.

V is TRBV28 and J is TRBJ2-5, with D possibly TRBD2 on 6 matching bases. The CDR3 consists of 11 residues. Germline V CDR1 and CDR2: MDHEN, SYDVKM. CDR3 coding DNA: TGTGGAATCGTGATGGGGGGGACCCAGTACTTC. Amino acid sequence: CGIVMGGTQYF.

The genes are TRBV28 and TRBJ1-4, with D perhaps matching TRBD1 (5 bases). The CDR3 is 15 residues long. V shed 4 bases and J shed 8 bases, with 17 bases lying between them. The germline CDR1 and CDR2 sequences are MDHEN and SYDVKM. The CDR3 loop reads CASSSTLTRVEKLFF. The CDR3 bases are TGTGCCAGCAGTTCGACTCTCACCAGGGTGGAAAAACTGTTTTTT.

Turning to this clone: This CDR3 is also generated by other DNA sequences in the sample. This chain connects TRBV4-1 to TRBJ2-1; TRBD2 aligns across 14 bases. V lost 4 bases, J lost 7 bases, and 3 bases stayed unmatched. Germline V lookup: CDR1 MGHRA, CDR2 YSYEKL. The CDR3 runs to 15 residues. The CDR3 region is CASSPRTSGRNEQFF. CDR3 sequence (DNA): TGCGCCAGCAGCCCCAGGACTAGCGGGAGGAATGAGCAGTTCTTC.

The rearrangement uses TRBV7-9 and TRBJ2-1; D uncertain. The CDR3 is 13 residues long. Germline CDR1 and CDR2: SEHNR and FQNEAQ (reference sequence). Trimming took off 4 bases at V and 6 bases at J, with 10 bases between the two ends. The CDR3 region is CASSSGVVNEQFF. CDR3 sequence (DNA): TGTGCCAGCAGCTCAGGAGTCGTCAATGAGCAGTTCTTC.

The chain links TRBV4-1 to TRBJ2-2; weak D call: TRBD2 (5 bases). The CDR3 contains 19 residues. Trimming left V 0 bases short and J 1 base short, with 18 bases between. The germline V gene encodes CDR1 MGHRA and CDR2 YSYEKL. Here the CDR3 reads CASSQDVEGEGRNTGELFF. The CDR3 nucleotides are TGCGCCAGCAGCCAAGACGTCGAGGGAGAAGGTCGGAACACCGGGGAGCTGTTTTTT.

CDR3 sequence: CASSLIETPLRDTQYF. The CDR3, as DNA: TGTGCCAGCAGCTTGATTGAAACCCCCCTTAGGGATACGCAGTATTTT. The chain carries TRBV5-4 and TRBJ2-3, with D hard to call. This CDR3 is 16 amino acids long. The germline CDR1 and CDR2 sequences are SGHNT and YYREEE (reference sequence). Trimming cost V 1 base and J 6 bases, with 18 bases left between them.

V gene TRBV14 combines with J gene TRBJ2-7; 13 nucleotides align to TRBD2. The V segment lost 2 bases and the J segment 2 bases; nucleotides outside the gene matches: 9. Germline CDR1 reads SGHDN; CDR2 reads FVKESK. The CDR3 sequence is 18 residues long. The CDR3 sequence: CASSQFTSGRAVAYEQYF. Here the CDR3 DNA reads TGTGCCAGCAGCCAATTTACTAGCGGGAGGGCCGTAGCCTACGAGCAGTACTTC. Full variable domain (outside the CDR3, taken from reference TRBV14 and TRBJ2-7): EAGVTQFPSHSVIEKGQTVTLRCDPISGHDNLYWYRRVMGKEIKFLLHFVKESKQDESGMPNNRFLAERTGGTYSTLKVQPAELEDSGVYFCASSQFTSGRAVAYEQYFGPGTRLTVT.

The genes are TRBV29-1 and TRBJ2-1; TRBD1 matches at 7 bases. Germline CDR1 reads SQVTM; CDR2 reads ANQGSEA. V lost 5 bases to trimming and J lost 9 bases; unmatched junction nucleotides: 4. CDR3 length equals 11 residues. CDR3 DNA: TGCAGCGTTCAACAGGGGACTGAGCAGTTCTTC. Translated, it gives CSVQQGTEQFF.

This rearrangement joins TRBV4-3 to TRBJ2-5; TRBD2 is a possible D gene (6 bases). Per the germline V gene, CDR1 is LGHNA and CDR2 is YSLEER. Trimming took off 1 base at V and 2 bases at J, with 14 bases between the two ends. CDR3 size: 16 residues. The CDR3 coding sequence is TGCGCCAGCAGCCAAGCTTACCGGGACTTTCAAGAGACCCAGTACTTC. Translating gives CASSQAYRDFQETQYF.

J is TRBJ2-5 and V is TRBV7-9; 8 bases are a match to TRBD2. The CDR3 loop spans 15 amino acids. The V and J ends lost 5 bases and 4 bases, in that order; junction bases with no gene match: 9. The V gene's germline CDR1 is SEHNR and CDR2 FQNEAQ (reference sequence). DNA of the CDR3: TGTGCCAGCAGCCGGACTAGCAGGAAAGGAGAGACCCAGTACTTC. It codes for CASSRTSRKGETQYF.

The rearrangement joins TRBV19 to TRBJ2-2; 11 bases fit TRBD1. The CDR3 totals 14 residues. Germline CDR1 reads LNHDA; CDR2 reads SQIVND (reference sequence). After removal of 7 bases from V and 8 bases from J, the junction contained 6 bases not matched to a gene. CDR3 protein: CASMVGQGAGELFF. The CDR3 coding sequence is TGTGCCAGTATGGTTGGACAGGGGGCAGGGGAGCTGTTTTTT.

The rearrangement uses TRBV5-1 and TRBJ2-7; perhaps D is TRBD1 or TRBD2 (5 bases each). The CDR3 contains 13 residues. Germline V gives CDR1 SGHRS, CDR2 YFSETQ. V lost 1 base to trimming and J lost 2 bases, with 7 bases between them. The CDR3: CASSLRDPYEQYF. The CDR3 DNA sequence: TGCGCCAGCAGCTTGCGGGACCCCTACGAGCAGTACTTC.

This chain uses TRBV28 with TRBJ2-3; 9 nucleotides align to TRBD2. Looked up from germline, CDR1 is MDHEN and CDR2 is SYDVKM. This CDR3 has 16 amino acids. Trimming cost V 2 bases and J 4 bases; bases outside gene matches: 7. The CDR3: CASSLLSGRHPDTQYF. DNA of the CDR3: TGTGCCAGCAGTTTACTTAGCGGGAGACACCCAGATACGCAGTATTTT.

This chain connects TRBV25-1 to TRBJ1-6; no clear D. Per the germline V gene, CDR1 is MGHDK and CDR2 is SYGVNS. Trimming removed 0 bases from V and 8 bases from J, with 11 bases in between. The CDR3 has 15 amino acids. The CDR3 DNA reads as TGTGCCAGCAGTGAATATAAGGGTGGCGATTCACCCCTCCACTTT. Its translation: CASSEYKGGDSPLHF.

Note on this clone: The sample holds other DNA sequences that translate to the same CDR3. The chain uses TRBV9 and TRBJ2-1; D is uncertain. Looked up from germline, CDR1 is SGDLS and CDR2 is YYNGEE. CDR3 length: 15 residues. The V and J ends lost 2 bases and 1 base respectively, with 10 bases between them. This CDR3 is CASSVGTVSYNEQFF. For the CDR3, the DNA is TGTGCCAGCAGCGTGGGAACGGTTTCCTACAATGAGCAGTTCTTC.

V gene TRBV7-9 combines with J gene TRBJ2-5; 12 bases are shared with TRBD2. The V and J ends lost 5 bases and 5 bases, in that order; junction bases with no gene match: 6. CDR3 length: 15 amino acids. Germline loops: CDR1 SEHNR, CDR2 FQNEAQ (reference sequence). CDR3 loop: CASSKGLAGRETQYF. CDR3 nucleotides: TGTGCCAGCAGCAAAGGACTAGCGGGAAGGGAGACCCAGTACTTC.

This clone was found once. CDR3 sequence: CASSPARATNEKLFF. The CDR3 bases are TGTGCCAGCAGCCCTGCGAGAGCAACTAATGAAAAACTGTTTTTT. The chain links TRBV9 to TRBJ1-4; D gene unclear. The CDR3 has 15 amino acids. The V gene lost 4 bases and the J gene lost 0 bases, with 10 bases spanning the gap. Germline-derived CDR1 and CDR2 are SGDLS and YYNGEE.

The gene calls are TRBV11-2 and TRBJ2-3; 9 bases match TRBD2. V trimming: 1 base; J trimming: 5 bases; junction bases outside the gene matches: 7. The CDR3 spans 16 residues. Germline CDR1 SGHAT, CDR2 FQNNGV. The CDR3 nucleotides read TGTGCCAGCAGCTTAGTTGGCGGGAGGGGTGGAGATACGCAGTATTTT. As protein: CASSLVGGRGGDTQYF.

This clone was seen a single time. The CDR3 reads CASSPWDRDYEQYF. As DNA, the CDR3 is TGTGCCAGCTCACCATGGGACAGAGATTACGAGCAGTACTTC. The chain has TRBV18 and TRBJ2-7; TRBD1 aligns across 7 bases. J gave up 4 bases and V 2 bases, and 5 bases lay outside the gene matches. The CDR3 is 14 amino acids. Germline loops: CDR1 KGHSH, CDR2 LQKENI.

The V and J genes are TRBV13 and TRBJ2-1; TRBD1 is a possible D gene (5 bases). V dropped 5 bases and J dropped 0 bases, with 14 bases sitting between them. The CDR3 covers 16 residues. CDR1 PRHDT and CDR2 FYEKMQ come from the germline V gene (reference sequence). The CDR3 nucleotides read TGTGCCAGCAGCCCCGTCGGACACAGCTCCTACAATGAGCAGTTCTTC. It is translated as CASSPVGHSSYNEQFF.